A selection of T cell receptor beta chains follows, all from one sample in a study of T cells in Graves' hyperthyroidism and ophthalmopathy. MiXCR, run by TCRdb on the multiplex PCR reads, gives a single entry per CDR3 protein. Among approximately 380,000 distinct CDR3 sequences listed, roughly 18% were seen once. The source material was blood. The receptors come from a man younger than 35 with Graves' ophthalmopathy. Both conserved end residues are part of each CDR3. Fields, in order: J gene, D gene, clone size, V gene, CDR3 DNA, CDR3 protein. D genes are given only for firm matches. Size is stated for part of the rows, as once, few or many counts, or as a class when the clone is expanded.

J: TRBJ2-2; D: NA; size: few; V: TRBV10-3; DNA: TGTGCCATCAGTGGAGGCGGGCTAGGGACCGGGGAGCTGTTTTTT; CDR3: CAISGGGLGTGELFF
J: TRBJ1-2; D: NA; size: NA; V: TRBV5-6; DNA: TGTGCCAGCAGCCTGGGTATAGACTATGGCTACACCTTC; CDR3: CASSLGIDYGYTF
J: TRBJ2-5; D: TRBD1; size: NA; V: TRBV6-1; DNA: TGTGCCAGCAGTAAACCGCTCGGGACAGGGCGGGAGACCCAGTACTTC; CDR3: CASSKPLGTGRETQYF
J: TRBJ2-5; D: TRBD2; size: few; V: TRBV5-6; DNA: TGTGCCAGCAGCTTGGCCTTACTGGCGGGGGGGCGAGAGACCCAGTACTTC; CDR3: CASSLALLAGGRETQYF
J: TRBJ2-3; D: NA; size: NA; V: TRBV6-9; DNA: TGTGCCAGCAGTTATTCGATAGGGGAGTTTTCGGATACGCAGTATTTT; CDR3: CASSYSIGEFSDTQYF
J: TRBJ2-1; D: NA; size: NA; V: TRBV11-2; DNA: TGTGCCAGCAGCAAACGCCCCACAGATTACAATGAGCAGTTCTTC; CDR3: CASSKRPTDYNEQFF
J: TRBJ1-1; D: NA; size: many; V: TRBV12-3/TRBV12-4; DNA: TGTGCCAGCAGGACTCGGGGGGGAGGGAACACTGAAGCTTTCTTT; CDR3: CASRTRGGGNTEAFF
J: TRBJ2-3; D: NA; size: few; V: TRBV18; DNA: TGTGCCAGCTCACCATCGCGGGGCGGGTTCACAGATACGCAGTATTTT; CDR3: CASSPSRGGFTDTQYF
J: TRBJ1-4; D: NA; size: NA; V: TRBV7-6; DNA: TGTGCCAGCAGCTTAACATCTCCCGCCGGAACTAATGAAAAACTGTTTTTT; CDR3: CASSLTSPAGTNEKLFF
J: TRBJ1-4; D: NA; size: many; V: TRBV18; DNA: TGTGCCAGCTCAAATAGTGGACTGGAGGAAAAACTGTTTTTT; CDR3: CASSNSGLEEKLFF
J: TRBJ1-2; D: NA; size: NA; V: TRBV25-1; DNA: TGTGCCAGCCAGGGCGCAGGGAGTGGCTATGGCTACACCTTC; CDR3: CASQGAGSGYGYTF
J: TRBJ1-1; D: NA; size: many; V: TRBV19; DNA: TGTGCCAGTAGTACCGCCGGGGGGCCCACTGAAGCTTTCTTT; CDR3: CASSTAGGPTEAFF
J: TRBJ1-5; D: NA; size: many; V: TRBV7-8; DNA: TGTGCCAGCAGCTTAGCGAGGGCCCCCTTTAATCAGCCCCAGCATTTT; CDR3: CASSLARAPFNQPQHF
J: TRBJ1-4; D: TRBD1; size: few; V: TRBV13; DNA: TGTGCCAGCAGCTTAGTCAGACAGGGCGGGAATGAAAAACTGTTTTTT; CDR3: CASSLVRQGGNEKLFF
J: TRBJ2-5; D: TRBD1; size: NA; V: TRBV2; DNA: TGTGCCAGCAACCGGGACAGGAACCAAGGAGAGACCCAGTACTTC; CDR3: CASNRDRNQGETQYF
J: TRBJ1-2; D: NA; size: few; V: TRBV20-1; DNA: TGCAGTGCTAGTAGGGATGGCTACACCTTC; CDR3: CSASRDGYTF
J: TRBJ1-1; D: NA; size: many; V: TRBV3-1; DNA: TGTGCCAGCAGCCAGGGAGGTGTTTCCACTGAAGCTTTCTTT; CDR3: CASSQGGVSTEAFF
J: TRBJ1-4; D: NA; size: few; V: TRBV6-7; DNA: TGTGCCAGCAGCCCTCCCGGGACGGGGTGCCGAGAGTGTGAAAAACTGTTTTTT; CDR3: CASSPPGTGCRECEKLFF
J: TRBJ2-4; D: TRBD2; size: NA; V: TRBV19; DNA: TGTGCCAGTAGTATAGGTAGCGGGGGGGCCAAGAACATTCAGTACTTC; CDR3: CASSIGSGGAKNIQYF
J: TRBJ2-1; D: NA; size: many; V: TRBV13; DNA: TGTGCCAGCAGCTTAGGATCCCTAGCGCTTGATGAGCAGTTCTTC; CDR3: CASSLGSLALDEQFF
J: TRBJ2-3; D: NA; size: many; V: TRBV3-1; DNA: TGTGCCAGCAGCCAAGTTGATACGCAGTATTTT; CDR3: CASSQVDTQYF
J: TRBJ2-3; D: NA; size: many; V: TRBV3-1; DNA: TGTGCCAGCAGCCAATTGAAGAGCACAGATACGCAGTATTTT; CDR3: CASSQLKSTDTQYF
J: TRBJ2-1; D: NA; size: many; V: TRBV12-3/TRBV12-4; DNA: TGTGCCAGCAGCTTCGGGACATCGGTGCAGTTCTTC; CDR3: CASSFGTSVQFF
J: TRBJ1-5; D: TRBD1; size: NA; V: TRBV29-1; DNA: TGCAGCGTCACAGACAGGGGGAGCGGCAATCAGCCCCAGCATTTT; CDR3: CSVTDRGSGNQPQHF
J: TRBJ1-1; D: NA; size: many; V: TRBV6-1; DNA: TGTGCCAGCACCCTAACCGCGGGACCTTCATATGGAGCTTTCTTT; CDR3: CASTLTAGPSYGAFF
J: TRBJ1-2; D: NA; size: few; V: TRBV5-6; DNA: TGTGCCAGCAGCCTAACTGTACAGAACTATGGCTACACCTTC; CDR3: CASSLTVQNYGYTF
J: TRBJ1-1; D: NA; size: many; V: TRBV2; DNA: TGTGCCAGCAGCCCGTGGACTGAAGCTTTCTTT; CDR3: CASSPWTEAFF
J: TRBJ1-2; D: TRBD1; size: NA; V: TRBV10-3; DNA: TGTGCCATCACTCAGTCCGAGGACAGGGGACTTTTAACCTTC; CDR3: CAITQSEDRGLLTF
J: TRBJ2-3; D: TRBD2; size: many; V: TRBV2; DNA: TGTGCCAGGATTAGCGGGGGGGCCGGAGATACGCAGTATTTT; CDR3: CARISGGAGDTQYF
J: TRBJ1-1; D: NA; size: many; V: TRBV12-3/TRBV12-4; DNA: TGTGCCAGCAGTAGGGGACGACAGAACACTGAAGCTTTCTTT; CDR3: CASSRGRQNTEAFF
J: TRBJ2-1; D: NA; size: many; V: TRBV7-2; DNA: TGTGCCAGCAGCTTAGAGTTAAATGGGGGGTTAGGGTCTTTCTACAATGAGCAGTTCTTC; CDR3: CASSLELNGGLGSFYNEQFF
J: TRBJ2-3; D: TRBD1; size: many; V: TRBV29-1; DNA: TGCAGCGTTCGAGAGAACAGGGGGCATGCAGATACGCAGTATTTT; CDR3: CSVRENRGHADTQYF
J: TRBJ1-3; D: NA; size: many; V: TRBV28; DNA: TGTGCCAGCAGTACCCCCCCGGGGGCTGGAAACACCATATATTTT; CDR3: CASSTPPGAGNTIYF
J: TRBJ1-3; D: TRBD1; size: NA; V: TRBV7-9; DNA: TGTGCCAGCAGCACTTCGGACAGGCGATTCTCTGGAAACACCATATATTTT; CDR3: CASSTSDRRFSGNTIYF
J: TRBJ1-1; D: NA; size: many; V: TRBV3-1; DNA: TGTGCCAGCAGCCGTTGGGCGGAAAGGCCTGAAGCTTTCTTT; CDR3: CASSRWAERPEAFF
J: TRBJ2-2; D: NA; size: NA; V: TRBV6-1; DNA: TGTGCCAGCATGGGGGGCCCCGCAAAGCGAGAGCTGTTTTTT; CDR3: CASMGGPAKRELFF
J: TRBJ2-1; D: NA; size: many; V: TRBV7-8; DNA: TGTGCCAGCAGCTTAAGAGCAGAAAAATACAATGAGCAGTTCTTC; CDR3: CASSLRAEKYNEQFF
J: TRBJ1-2; D: TRBD1; size: many; V: TRBV7-9; DNA: TGTGCCAGCAGCTTAGAGGCGGGACAGGCCTATGGCTACACCTTC; CDR3: CASSLEAGQAYGYTF
J: TRBJ1-5; D: NA; size: many; V: TRBV6-5; DNA: TGTGCCAGCAGTTACGTCGGTGATCAGCCCCAGCATTTT; CDR3: CASSYVGDQPQHF
J: TRBJ2-2; D: NA; size: NA; V: TRBV7-3; DNA: TGTGCCAGCAGCCAGTATACCTCAGGGAACGGGGAGCTGTTTTTT; CDR3: CASSQYTSGNGELFF
J: TRBJ2-1; D: TRBD1; size: few; V: TRBV28; DNA: TGTGCCAGCAGATCCTCCGGGACAGGGTCCTACAATGAGCAGTTCTTC; CDR3: CASRSSGTGSYNEQFF
J: TRBJ2-1; D: TRBD2; size: NA; V: TRBV7-9; DNA: TGTGCCAGCAGCTTAAAGCGGGGGGTCCCCAATGAGCAGTTCTTC; CDR3: CASSLKRGVPNEQFF
J: TRBJ2-7; D: NA; size: many; V: TRBV29-1; DNA: TGCAGCGTTTGGGCCAGCCCCGCGTGGGAGCAGTACTTC; CDR3: CSVWASPAWEQYF
J: TRBJ2-2; D: TRBD2; size: few; V: TRBV10-3; DNA: TGTGCCATCAGGGGCGGGGGAGACAACACCGGGGAGCTGTTTTTT; CDR3: CAIRGGGDNTGELFF
J: TRBJ1-6; D: TRBD1; size: many; V: TRBV3-1; DNA: TGTGCCAGCAGGGGACAGGGAAATTCACCCCTCCACTTT; CDR3: CASRGQGNSPLHF
J: TRBJ2-7; D: TRBD1; size: NA; V: TRBV27; DNA: TGTGCCAGCAGTGCCACAGGGGGCCCCTACGAGCAGTACTTC; CDR3: CASSATGGPYEQYF
J: TRBJ1-5; D: NA; size: many; V: TRBV28; DNA: TGTGCCAGCAGTTTAGGGGAGCCCCAGCATTTT; CDR3: CASSLGEPQHF